Following are 22 T cell receptor beta chains from one sample sequenced in a study of beta chain features in type 1 diabetes. General study findings and limits: All four CD4+ subsets from Type 1 diabetes patients carried moderately but significantly shorter TCRB CDR3s.

These receptors' targets are unknown. Expressed TCRB transcripts got sequenced, as all isolated RNA was reverse transcribed. Sequencing used immunoSEQ multiplex PCR; TCRdb keeps in-frame clones, though not all of them. The repertoire holds 100,000 to 150,000 clones, with roughly 10% as singletons. Sequencing was performed on central memory CD4+ T cells from blood. The receptors stem from a man aged 30 to 45 with type 1 diabetes.

This clone has only a few counts. The CDR3 protein is CATSRAEVNQPQHF. CDR3 bases: TGTGCCACCAGCAGAGCAGAGGTTAACCAGCCCCAGCATTTT. The V call is TRBV15, the J call TRBJ1-5; D not certain. CDR3 length: 14 residues. The V end lost 1 base, the J end lost 7 bases, and 11 bases lay between the germline ends. Germline-derived CDR1 and CDR2 are LNHNV and YYDKDF (reference sequence).

Only a few counts were recorded for this clone. J is TRBJ2-7 and V is TRBV7-3, with a possible D match to TRBD1 (5 bases). CDR1 is SGHTA and CDR2 is FQGTGA in the germline V gene. Deletions cut 2 bases from V and 0 bases from J, with 8 bases between. This CDR3 comprises 14 residues. In DNA form, the CDR3 reads TGTGCCAGCAGCTTAGACAGTAACTCCTACGAGCAGTACTTC. Encoded protein: CASSLDSNSYEQYF.

This clone was found a few times. The gene calls are TRBV2 and TRBJ1-1; 7 bases match TRBD1. The CDR3 spans 13 residues. With 8 bases clipped from V and 5 bases from J, the junction kept 8 bases outside the gene matches. Germline CDR1 is SNHLY and CDR2 is FYNNEI. CDR3: CASSQVTGTEAFF. CDR3 sequence (DNA): TGTGCCAGCTCCCAAGTGACAGGGACTGAAGCTTTCTTT.

This clone has at least ten counts. The chain carries TRBV14 and TRBJ1-1; a possible D gene is TRBD1 (5 bases). The V and J ends lost 0 bases and 7 bases respectively, with 9 bases between them. The germline gives CDR1 SGHDN, CDR2 FVKESK. The CDR3 sequence is 13 residues long. CDR3 region: CASSQELGDEAFF. CDR3 nucleotide sequence: TGTGCCAGCAGCCAAGAGTTAGGGGATGAAGCTTTCTTT.

This clone came up a few times. The V gene is TRBV2, the J gene TRBJ1-1; 8 bases fit TRBD1. Germline-derived CDR1 and CDR2 are SNHLY and FYNNEI. With V trimmed by 7 bases and J by 3 bases, 7 bases remained unmatched. The CDR3 has 14 amino acids. The chain's CDR3 is CASKSTGAYTEAFF. DNA of the CDR3: TGTGCCAGCAAATCGACAGGGGCTTACACTGAAGCTTTCTTT.

This clone was seen a few times. The rearrangement links TRBV7-3 to TRBJ2-1; 7 bases are a match to TRBD2. The CDR3 extends over 14 amino acids. Germline lookup yields CDR1 SGHTA and CDR2 FQGTGA. After removal of 5 bases from V and 9 bases from J, the junction contained 10 bases not matched to a gene. In DNA, the CDR3 is TGTGCCAGCAGCGCGACTAGCAGCTCGGTTGAGCAGTTCTTC. This translates into CASSATSSSVEQFF.

The chain links TRBV19 to TRBJ2-2; 10 nucleotides line up with TRBD2. The CDR3 runs to 16 residues. Germline loops: CDR1 LNHDA, CDR2 SQIVND (reference sequence). V lost 10 bases, J lost 1 base, and 9 bases stayed unmatched. The DNA of the CDR3 is TGTGCCACCAGGGAATGGACTAGCGGGAACACCGGGGAGCTGTTTTTT. It translates to CATREWTSGNTGELFF.

The chain couples TRBV7-9 to TRBJ2-5, with no clear D. This CDR3 comprises 12 residues. Germline CDR1 reads SEHNR; CDR2 reads FQNEAQ (reference sequence). V lost 5 bases and J lost 0, with 4 bases in between. The DNA of the CDR3 is TGTGCCAGCAGCCGGGACCAAGAGACCCAGTACTTC. This sequence encodes CASSRDQETQYF. The complete variable domain, with remaining parts taken from reference TRBV7-9 and TRBJ2-5, reads DTGVSQNPRHKITKRGQNVTFRCDPISEHNRLYWYRQTLGQGPEFLTYFQNEAQLEKSRLLSDRFSAERPKGSFSTLEIQRTEQGDSAMYLCASSRDQETQYFGPGTRLLVL.

This clone was observed a few times. The rearrangement joins TRBV4-3 to TRBJ2-7; D ambiguous. The CDR3 is 13 amino acids. Germline V CDR1 and CDR2: LGHNA, YSLEER. V was cut by 0 bases and J by 4 bases, with 7 bases left in between. CDR3 sequence: CASSQDTRYEQYF. CDR3 DNA sequence: TGCGCCAGCAGCCAAGATACGCGGTACGAGCAGTACTTC.

This clone has only a few counts. This chain links TRBV10-3 with TRBJ2-1, with D possibly being TRBD2 (6 bases). Per the germline V gene, CDR1 is ENHRY and CDR2 is SYGVKD. This CDR3 is 14 amino acids long. With 10 bases removed from V and 0 bases from J, the gap between germline ends came to 13 bases. CDR3 nucleotide sequence: TGTGCCAGCCGGGGGTCCTCCTCCTACAATGAGCAGTTCTTC. It translates to CASRGSSSYNEQFF.

The rearrangement links TRBV2 to TRBJ2-7; no reliable D call. V gave up 3 bases and J gave up 6 bases, with 12 bases separating them. The CDR3 consists of 13 residues. Germline V CDR1 and CDR2: SNHLY, FYNNEI. CDR3 DNA sequence: TGTGCCAGCAGTGAGAACTCCCGCACCGAGCAGTACTTC. It encodes CASSENSRTEQYF.

This clone was counted only a few times. This chain connects TRBV11-1 to TRBJ2-7, with 8 bases matching TRBD1. V shed 5 bases and J 4 bases; nucleotides not matched to a gene: 4. CDR1 SGHAT and CDR2 FQDESV come from the germline V gene (reference sequence). There are 13 residues in the CDR3. The CDR3, as DNA: TGTGCCAGCAGCCGTGGACAGGGATACGAGCAGTACTTC. It specifies CASSRGQGYEQYF.

A few counts support this clone. The chain couples TRBV4-3 to TRBJ2-7; TRBD2 aligns across 10 bases. The CDR3 extends over 17 amino acids. Unmatched junction bases numbered 6, after V lost 1 base and J lost 0 bases. Looked up from germline, CDR1 is LGHNA and CDR2 is YSLEER. CDR3: CASSQAWGLATSYEQYF. CDR3 coding DNA: TGCGCCAGCAGCCAAGCCTGGGGACTAGCGACCTCCTACGAGCAGTACTTC.

The V and J genes are TRBV7-2 and TRBJ2-3; 7 bases line up with TRBD2. The CDR3 runs 15 residues. Germline lookup yields CDR1 SGHTA and CDR2 FQGNSA. With V trimmed by 4 bases and J by 2 bases, 6 bases remained unmatched. CDR3 loop: CASSSRSGVTDTQYF. DNA of the CDR3: TGTGCCAGCAGCTCTCGGAGCGGGGTCACAGATACGCAGTATTTT. The full variable domain, in which reference TRBV7-2 and TRBJ2-3 provide the parts outside the CDR3, is GAGVSQSPSNKVTEKGKDVELRCDPISGHTALYWYRQSLGQGLEFLIYFQGNSAPDKSGLPSDRFSAERTGGSVSTLTIQRTQQEDSAVYLCASSSRSGVTDTQYFGPGTRLTVL.

This clone was recorded a few times. The rearrangement links TRBV5-1 to TRBJ1-1; no definite D call. Germline CDR1 is SGHRS and CDR2 is YFSETQ. The CDR3 runs 13 residues. The V end was cut by 2 bases, the J end by 2 bases, with 7 bases between. CDR3: CASSFYDNTEAFF. The CDR3 DNA follows: TGCGCCAGCAGCTTCTATGATAACACTGAAGCTTTCTTT. The full variable domain, in which reference TRBV5-1 and TRBJ1-1 provide the parts outside the CDR3, is KAGVTQTPRYLIKTRGQQVTLSCSPISGHRSVSWYQQTPGQGLQFLFEYFSETQRNKGNFPGRFSGRQFSNSRSEMNVSTLELGDSALYLCASSFYDNTEAFFGQGTRLTVV.

In this sample, this clone turned up a few times. This sequence joins TRBV5-1 and TRBJ2-3; TRBD2 aligns across 16 bases. CDR1 SGHRS and CDR2 YFSETQ come from the germline V gene. Germline trimming cut 5 bases from V and 0 bases from J; bases unmatched to any gene: 3. The CDR3 covers 17 residues. Written as DNA, the CDR3 is TGCGCCAGCAGACAGGGACTAGCGGGGGGGAGCACAGATACGCAGTATTTT. It specifies CASRQGLAGGSTDTQYF.

This clone showed up just a few times. The chain links TRBV7-9 to TRBJ2-7; D is possibly TRBD1 (6 bases). V shed 0 bases and J shed 6 bases, with 12 bases lying between them. In germline, CDR1 is SEHNR, CDR2 FQNEAQ (reference sequence). The CDR3 has 14 residues. CDR3 amino acids: CASSLATGRGEQYF. The CDR3 DNA reads as TGTGCCAGCAGCTTAGCTACAGGGAGAGGCGAGCAGTACTTC.

This clone occurred a few times. This chain connects TRBV6-5 to TRBJ2-5; 8 bases align to TRBD2. The CDR3 is 15 amino acids. The V gene's germline CDR1 is MNHEY and CDR2 SVGAGI. V lost 7 bases to trimming and J lost 3 bases; unmatched junction nucleotides: 10. The CDR3 loop reads CASTSGGAGEETQYF. The CDR3 DNA sequence: TGTGCCAGCACCTCCGGGGGGGCTGGTGAAGAGACCCAGTACTTC.

The chain joins TRBV5-6 to TRBJ2-5; D unresolved. Germline V gene lookup returns CDR1 SGHDT and CDR2 YYEEEE. Trimming stripped 1 base from V and 1 base from J, with 11 bases between. This CDR3 has 15 amino acids. CDR3 nucleotide sequence: TGTGCCAGCAGCTTGTTAAGTCAGTCCCAAGAGACCCAGTACTTC. This gives the protein CASSLLSQSQETQYF.

The V gene is TRBV11-2, the J gene TRBJ2-7; TRBD1 might be the D (6 bases). CDR3 size: 17 residues. Per germline, CDR1 SGHAT and CDR2 FQNNGV. Between the trimmed V and J ends, which lost 0 bases and 1 base, there was a span of 16 bases. CDR3 in amino acids: CASSLDGYRDNSYEQYF. The CDR3 DNA reads as TGTGCCAGCAGCTTAGATGGATACCGGGACAATTCCTACGAGCAGTACTTC.

V and J are TRBV5-1 and TRBJ2-3; 8 bases are shared with TRBD2. V was clipped by 3 bases and J by 4 bases; unmatched bases: 4. The CDR3 has 14 amino acids. CDR1 SGHRS and CDR2 YFSETQ come from the germline V gene. The CDR3 reads CASSSTSDSDTQYF. The CDR3 DNA reads TGCGCCAGCAGCTCGACTAGCGACTCAGATACGCAGTATTTT.

This clone was counted only a few times. The chain is built from TRBV6-5 and TRBJ1-2, with TRBD1 identical over 9 bases. CDR3 length: 14 residues. Germline CDR1 MNHEY, CDR2 SVGAGI. Germline trimming cut 7 bases from V and 5 bases from J; bases unmatched to any gene: 8. CDR3: CASTKDRGGYGYTF. The CDR3 DNA follows: TGTGCCAGCACAAAAGACAGGGGGGGGTATGGCTACACCTTC.